This is a list of T cell receptor beta chains from one sample in a study of blood T cell repertoires in COVID-19. TCRdb keeps only in-frame clones here, not all; method: immunoSEQ multiplex PCR. The sample holds 35,000 to 55,000 clones, approximately 85% seen once. The specimen sequenced was peripheral blood. The receptors come from a human donor in a cohort sampled during active COVID-19. Both conserved end residues are part of each CDR3. A D gene is named only where the DNA matches it firmly. Where a row states a size, it is once, few, many or the class of an expanded clone; other rows omit it.

DNA: TGTGCCAGCAGGGTGGCACAGGGGAAGGGTAGTTCACCCCTCCACTTT
CDR3: CASRVAQGKGSSPLHF
J: TRBJ1-6
size: NA
V: TRBV2
D: TRBD1

DNA: TGTGCCAGCAGCTTAGCGATGGGCCAAGATACGCAGTATTTT
CDR3: CASSLAMGQDTQYF
J: TRBJ2-3
size: NA
V: TRBV7-2
D: NA

DNA: TGTGCCTGGAGTTCTTCCCTGGGCGGCTACACCTTC
CDR3: CAWSSSLGGYTF
J: TRBJ1-2
size: NA
V: TRBV30
D: NA

DNA: TGTGCCAGCAGCAACCCGGTGCTAGCGGGGGGGCTTTCCTACAATGAGCAGTTCTTC
CDR3: CASSNPVLAGGLSYNEQFF
J: TRBJ2-1
size: few
V: TRBV7-8
D: TRBD2

DNA: TGTGCCAGCAGTGAAAAGGGGTTCCAGTACTTC
CDR3: CASSEKGFQYF
J: TRBJ2-5
size: NA
V: TRBV2
D: NA

DNA: TGTGCCTGGAGTGTACTGACAGTCTTCCCTATGAACACCGGGGAGCTGTTTTTT
CDR3: CAWSVLTVFPMNTGELFF
J: TRBJ2-2
size: few
V: TRBV30
D: NA

DNA: TGCGCCAGCAGTAACAGGGCAGGTTCACCCCTCCACTTT
CDR3: CASSNRAGSPLHF
J: TRBJ1-6
size: few
V: TRBV5-1
D: NA

DNA: TGTGCCAGCAGCCAGGGGACAGGGAATCAGCCCCAGCATTTT
CDR3: CASSQGTGNQPQHF
J: TRBJ1-5
size: NA
V: TRBV7-9
D: TRBD1

DNA: TGTGCCAGTTCTCGACAGGGGAAACTCCGATCGGCCACTAATGAAAAACTGTTTTTT
CDR3: CASSRQGKLRSATNEKLFF
J: TRBJ1-4
size: NA
V: TRBV19
D: TRBD1

DNA: TGTGCCAGCAGTTGGACAGCCATTAATTCACCCCTCCACTTT
CDR3: CASSWTAINSPLHF
J: TRBJ1-6
size: NA
V: TRBV27
D: NA

DNA: TGTGCCAGTATGGGGGGGGATGAAAAACTGTTTTTT
CDR3: CASMGGDEKLFF
J: TRBJ1-4
size: NA
V: TRBV28
D: NA

DNA: TGTGCCAGCAATAGCCTCCCGGATCAGCCCCAGCATTTT
CDR3: CASNSLPDQPQHF
J: TRBJ1-5
size: NA
V: TRBV2
D: NA

DNA: TGCGCCAGCAGCCCCCAGGGAGGTGGGGGCTACACCTTC
CDR3: CASSPQGGGGYTF
J: TRBJ1-2
size: once
V: TRBV10-2
D: NA

DNA: TGTGCCAGCAGTTCCGGGTCGATCCTACGAGAGCAGTACTTC
CDR3: CASSSGSILREQYF
J: TRBJ2-7
size: NA
V: TRBV28
D: NA

DNA: TGTGCCATCAGGAAGGGAGAGGTCACAGATACGCAGTATTTT
CDR3: CAIRKGEVTDTQYF
J: TRBJ2-3
size: once
V: TRBV10-3
D: NA

DNA: TGTGCCAGCAGTGAAGGCGGCTCCGCCCTCATCGGGCAGTTCTTC
CDR3: CASSEGGSALIGQFF
J: TRBJ2-1
size: NA
V: TRBV2
D: NA

DNA: TGTGCCAGCAGTTACGCAGAGGCGGGTATTCAGTACTTC
CDR3: CASSYAEAGIQYF
J: TRBJ2-4
size: once
V: TRBV6-2/TRBV6-3
D: NA

DNA: TGTGCCAGCACTTCAAAAACAGGCGGCAGGCACTCTGGAAACACCATATATTTT
CDR3: CASTSKTGGRHSGNTIYF
J: TRBJ1-3
size: once
V: TRBV11-2
D: NA

DNA: TGTGCCAGCAGCTTAGGGACTTGGAGCTCCTACGAGCAGTACTTC
CDR3: CASSLGTWSSYEQYF
J: TRBJ2-7
size: few
V: TRBV7-2
D: NA

DNA: TGTGCCAGTAGTACGAAGGACAGACCTCTCCTCTCTGGGGCCAACGTCCTGACTTTC
CDR3: CASSTKDRPLLSGANVLTF
J: TRBJ2-6
size: NA
V: TRBV19
D: NA

DNA: TGCGCCAGCAGCCGCGGCGGGGGGATGGCGCAGTTCTTC
CDR3: CASSRGGGMAQFF
J: TRBJ2-1
size: NA
V: TRBV4-1
D: TRBD2

DNA: TGCGCCAGCAGCTTGGATAATCCTGGGGCCAACGTCCTGACTTTC
CDR3: CASSLDNPGANVLTF
J: TRBJ2-6
size: NA
V: TRBV5-1
D: NA

DNA: TGTGCCAGCAGAAGAGAGCGGGGGCCATCCTACGAGCAGTACTTC
CDR3: CASRRERGPSYEQYF
J: TRBJ2-7
size: NA
V: TRBV6-5
D: TRBD2

DNA: TGTGCCACCAGCAGGCGACAGGGGGATTCACCCCTCCACTTT
CDR3: CATSRRQGDSPLHF
J: TRBJ1-6
size: NA
V: TRBV15
D: TRBD1

DNA: TGTGCCAGCAGCCGAGGACTAGCGGGGGGGAAGACCCAGTACTTC
CDR3: CASSRGLAGGKTQYF
J: TRBJ2-5
size: NA
V: TRBV5-6
D: TRBD2

DNA: TGTGCCAGCAGCATAGAGCTCGGTCCCTACGAGCAGTACTTC
CDR3: CASSIELGPYEQYF
J: TRBJ2-7
size: NA
V: TRBV7-8
D: NA

DNA: TGTGCCAGCAGCGTAGCCACTCATAGCGGGGGGAGCGATACGCAGTATTTT
CDR3: CASSVATHSGGSDTQYF
J: TRBJ2-3
size: NA
V: TRBV9
D: TRBD2

DNA: TGTGCCAGCAGTTGGGACAGAGATTCACCCCTCCACTTT
CDR3: CASSWDRDSPLHF
J: TRBJ1-6
size: NA
V: TRBV6-4
D: TRBD1

DNA: TGTGCCAGTAGTATCGGGGGGGCAGGGCCAACAGATACGCAGTATTTT
CDR3: CASSIGGAGPTDTQYF
J: TRBJ2-3
size: NA
V: TRBV19
D: TRBD2

DNA: TGTGCCTGGAGTGTAGGGACTAACATCAATACGCAGTATTTT
CDR3: CAWSVGTNINTQYF
J: TRBJ2-3
size: NA
V: TRBV30
D: TRBD2

DNA: TGTGCCAGCAGCCAAGCGGGACAGGGTCGCTACGAGCAGTACTTC
CDR3: CASSQAGQGRYEQYF
J: TRBJ2-7
size: NA
V: TRBV3-1/TRBV3-2
D: TRBD1

DNA: TGTGCCAGCAGTCCCATTAGCGGGGGAAAAGAGACCCAGTACTTC
CDR3: CASSPISGGKETQYF
J: TRBJ2-5
size: NA
V: TRBV25-1
D: TRBD2

DNA: TGCGCCAGCAGGTACCCAAGCGGGGGGGCCGAGGATACGCAGTATTTT
CDR3: CASRYPSGGAEDTQYF
J: TRBJ2-3
size: few
V: TRBV5-1
D: TRBD2

DNA: TGTGCCAGCAGTGGGCAGTCCCCTCGCACAGATACGCAGTATTTT
CDR3: CASSGQSPRTDTQYF
J: TRBJ2-3
size: NA
V: TRBV2
D: NA

DNA: TGTGCCAGCAGTAAAGAGACTAGCGGGGGGACAGATACGCAGTATTTT
CDR3: CASSKETSGGTDTQYF
J: TRBJ2-3
size: once
V: TRBV6-1
D: TRBD2

DNA: TGTGCCAGCAGTGATGCAGGGTCCCAGGAGACCCAGTACTTC
CDR3: CASSDAGSQETQYF
J: TRBJ2-5
size: NA
V: TRBV25-1
D: NA

DNA: TGTGCCAGCAGCCCACGGGCGGGGGGCTCTGGAAACACCATATATTTT
CDR3: CASSPRAGGSGNTIYF
J: TRBJ1-3
size: NA
V: TRBV3-1/TRBV3-2
D: NA

DNA: TGTGCCAGCAGCGTCAACCCGGGACAGCCGCTTCAGACCCAGTACTTC
CDR3: CASSVNPGQPLQTQYF
J: TRBJ2-5
size: once
V: TRBV4-2
D: TRBD1

DNA: TGCGCCTGCTCTGGCCAGGGCCAGGGTAATGAAAAACTGTTTTTT
CDR3: CACSGQGQGNEKLFF
J: TRBJ1-4
size: NA
V: TRBV5-1
D: NA

DNA: TGCGCCAGCAGCTTGTTATTAGCGGGGTCCCCCTACAATGAGCAGTTCTTC
CDR3: CASSLLLAGSPYNEQFF
J: TRBJ2-1
size: NA
V: TRBV5-1
D: TRBD2

DNA: TGTGCCAGCAGTCGTCAGGAAAAGCCCCAGCATTTT
CDR3: CASSRQEKPQHF
J: TRBJ1-5
size: few
V: TRBV12-3/TRBV12-4
D: NA

DNA: TGCAGCGTTGAGCAGGACACTCGCCTGGGCTACACCTTC
CDR3: CSVEQDTRLGYTF
J: TRBJ1-2
size: NA
V: TRBV29-1
D: NA

DNA: TGCGCCAGCAGCGAGGACCCAGGGCCTGGAGCTTTCTTT
CDR3: CASSEDPGPGAFF
J: TRBJ1-1
size: NA
V: TRBV5-1
D: NA

DNA: TGTGCCAGCAGCCTGGGACAGGCCTACTACGAGCAGTACTTC
CDR3: CASSLGQAYYEQYF
J: TRBJ2-7
size: NA
V: TRBV7-2
D: TRBD1

DNA: TGTGCCAGCAGCCAAGGACAGGGGGCGAATTATGGCTACACCTTC
CDR3: CASSQGQGANYGYTF
J: TRBJ1-2
size: NA
V: TRBV4-2
D: TRBD1

DNA: TGCGCCAGCAGCCCGGAGATAGACAGGGTCTACGAGCAGTACTTC
CDR3: CASSPEIDRVYEQYF
J: TRBJ2-7
size: NA
V: TRBV5-1
D: TRBD1

DNA: TGTGCCATCAGTGAGTCGAGGTTCCGAAACACTGAAGCTTTCTTT
CDR3: CAISESRFRNTEAFF
J: TRBJ1-1
size: once
V: TRBV10-3
D: NA

DNA: TGCGCCAGCAGCCAAGATTCGGCCAGGAATGGCTATGGCTACACCTTC
CDR3: CASSQDSARNGYGYTF
J: TRBJ1-2
size: NA
V: TRBV4-1
D: NA

DNA: TGTGCCAGCAGTGATCCAGGGGGGACCCTCACAGATACGCAGTATTTT
CDR3: CASSDPGGTLTDTQYF
J: TRBJ2-3
size: NA
V: TRBV2
D: NA